The 18 T cell receptor beta chains below come from one sample, sequenced in a study of technical replicates of blood from a few donors. Profiling relied on immunoSEQ multiplex PCR, and the TCRdb table lists in-frame clones only, not all of them. This table has about 82,000 clones, 96% appearing once. The specimen was T cells isolated from PBMCs. The receptors were gathered from a human donor in good health.

This clone was counted a single time. The rearrangement uses TRBV25-1 and TRBJ2-1, with unresolved D. The CDR3 runs 12 residues. V lost 3 bases and J lost 8, with 8 bases in between. The germline gives CDR1 MGHDK, CDR2 SYGVNS. CDR3 nucleotide sequence: TGTGCCAGCAGTGATTTCCTCCATGAGCAGTTCTTC. As protein: CASSDFLHEQFF.

The chain recombines TRBV7-2 with TRBJ2-2; D uncertain. The germline V gene encodes CDR1 SGHTA and CDR2 FQGNSA. The V end was cut by 1 base, the J end by 1 base, with 4 bases between. The CDR3 sequence is 14 residues long. CDR3 loop: CASSLVLNTGELFF. Written as DNA, the CDR3 is TGTGCCAGCAGCTTAGTACTGAACACCGGGGAGCTGTTTTTT.

This rearrangement joins TRBV25-1 to TRBJ2-3; maybe TRBD2 (5 bases). This CDR3 has 14 residues. The V and J ends lost 8 bases and 2 bases respectively, with 14 bases between them. Germline V gene sequence: CDR1 MGHDK, CDR2 SYGVNS. Written as DNA, the CDR3 is TGTGCCAGCGCACCGGGATTAACCACAGATACGCAGTATTTT. This encodes CASAPGLTTDTQYF.

The CDR3 protein is CASSPRGGRSGNTIYF. The CDR3 DNA follows: TGTGCCAGCAGTCCCCGTGGGGGGAGGTCTGGAAACACCATATATTTT. The chain has TRBV27 and TRBJ1-3, with D perhaps matching TRBD1 (5 bases). Trimming left V 5 bases short and J 1 base short, with 15 bases between. The CDR3 sequence is 16 residues long. Germline assignment: CDR1 MNHEY and CDR2 SMNVEV (reference sequence).

This clone was seen a single time. CDR3 amino acids: CASSGTGLKTQYF. The CDR3 DNA follows: TGTGCCAGCAGCGGGACAGGGTTGAAGACCCAGTACTTC. This chain uses TRBV28 with TRBJ2-5, with 9 bases lining up with TRBD1. This CDR3 contains 13 residues. The germline V gene encodes CDR1 MDHEN and CDR2 SYDVKM. With 6 bases clipped from V and 6 bases from J, the junction kept 5 bases outside the gene matches.

The chain joins TRBV19 to TRBJ2-4; 8 bases match TRBD1. CDR3 size: 19 residues. Germline V lookup: CDR1 LNHDA, CDR2 SQIVND (reference sequence). V shed 1 base, J shed 8 bases, and the junction held 19 bases outside the gene matches. The CDR3 DNA is TGTGCCAGTAGTATAGCCCGTACCTATTCCCGGGACAGGTTATACATTCAGTACTTC. Translated, it gives CASSIARTYSRDRLYIQYF. The complete variable domain, with remaining parts taken from reference TRBV19 and TRBJ2-4, reads DGGITQSPKYLFRKEGQNVTLSCEQNLNHDAMYWYRQDPGQGLRLIYYSQIVNDFQKGDIAEGYSVSREKKESFPLTVTSAQKNPTAFYLCASSIARTYSRDRLYIQYFGAGTRLSVL.

The chain couples TRBV28 to TRBJ1-2, with 8 bases matching TRBD1. CDR1 is MDHEN and CDR2 is SYDVKM in the germline V gene. J gave up 4 bases and V 5 bases, and 12 bases lay outside the gene matches. The CDR3 is made up of 16 amino acids. CDR3 residues: CASSPPPGQVIYGYTF. The CDR3 DNA sequence: TGTGCCAGCAGTCCCCCACCGGGACAGGTAATCTATGGCTACACCTTC.

V and J are TRBV5-1 and TRBJ2-1; 8 nucleotides agree with TRBD2. Germline CDR1 is SGHRS and CDR2 is YFSETQ. J lost 7 bases, V lost 0 bases, and 6 bases had no gene match. This CDR3 region has 15 residues. The CDR3 region has the DNA TGCGCCAGCAGCTTGGAGGTTAGCGGGACGAATGAGCAGTTCTTC. The encoded protein is CASSLEVSGTNEQFF.

The chain employs TRBV5-1 and TRBJ1-4, with 10 bases lining up with TRBD1. V was clipped by 4 bases and J by 8 bases; unmatched bases: 11. The CDR3 runs 16 residues. Looked up from germline, CDR1 is SGHRS and CDR2 is YFSETQ. In DNA form, the CDR3 reads TGCGCCAGCAGCAGCGGTTCCGGGACAGGGGCCGAAAAACTGTTTTTT. Its translation: CASSSGSGTGAEKLFF.

The chain joins TRBV10-3 to TRBJ2-7; TRBD2 matches 10 bases. The germline CDR1 and CDR2 sequences are ENHRY and SYGVKD. This CDR3 region has 13 residues. V dropped 6 bases and J dropped 4; count of bases not matched to a gene: 3. CDR3 loop: CAISGLAEYEQYF. The DNA for the CDR3 is TGTGCCATCAGCGGACTAGCGGAGTACGAGCAGTACTTC.

The chain uses TRBV5-4 and TRBJ2-6; possibly TRBD1 for D (6 bases). The CDR3 extends over 15 amino acids. V lost 3 bases to trimming and J lost 2 bases, with 9 bases between them. The V gene's germline CDR1 is SGHNT and CDR2 YYREEE (reference sequence). CDR3 DNA sequence: TGTGCCAGCAGCTACGAGGGGGCTGGGGCCAACGTCCTGACTTTC. Protein sequence: CASSYEGAGANVLTF.

In this sample, this clone turned up once. V and J are TRBV9 and TRBJ1-2; 7 positions match TRBD1. The CDR3 runs 15 residues. Germline-derived CDR1 and CDR2 are SGDLS and YYNGEE. V was clipped by 3 bases and J by 3 bases; unmatched bases: 8. The CDR3 here is CASSAATGTDYGYTF. In DNA form, the CDR3 reads TGTGCCAGCAGCGCCGCGACAGGGACCGACTATGGCTACACCTTC.

The V and J genes are TRBV5-4 and TRBJ2-7, with 12 bases lining up with TRBD2. CDR1 and CDR2 from the germline V gene are SGHNT and YYREEE (reference sequence). With V trimmed by 0 bases and J by 7 bases, 5 bases remained unmatched. The CDR3 length is 15 residues. CDR3 protein: CASSLALAGGYEQYF. The CDR3, as DNA: TGTGCCAGCAGCTTGGCCCTAGCGGGAGGGTATGAGCAGTACTTC.

The J gene is TRBJ2-7, the V gene TRBV6-1; no clear D. The CDR3 is 10 amino acids. V gave up 5 bases and J gave up 4 bases, with 3 bases separating them. Germline assignment: CDR1 MNHNS and CDR2 SASEGT. The CDR3: CASSQYEQYF. CDR3 DNA sequence: TGTGCCAGCAGTCAATACGAGCAGTACTTC.

The V call is TRBV12-5, the J call TRBJ1-5, with TRBD1 as a possible D gene (5 bases). V was cut by 1 base and J by 6 bases, with 19 bases left in between. The CDR3 is made up of 17 amino acids. Germline CDR1 reads LGHNT; CDR2 reads FRNRAP. This CDR3 reads CASGLGTRMQGGQPQHF. The CDR3 region has the DNA TGTGCTAGTGGTTTGGGGACCCGAATGCAGGGCGGTCAGCCCCAGCATTTT.

The V call is TRBV6-7, the J call TRBJ2-7; D gene uncertain. TRBV6-7 is marked as an open reading frame, function uncertain. CDR3 length equals 10 residues. The germline V and J ends were trimmed by 6 bases and 3 bases, with 3 bases remaining between them. CDR3: CASSGYEQYF. Written as DNA, the CDR3 is TGTGCCAGCAGCGGCTACGAGCAGTACTTC.

The DNA for the CDR3 is TGTGCCAGCAGCTTGGCCGGGAACTTGACAGGGACAATAGCTTTCTTT. This codes for CASSLAGNLTGTIAFF. The V and J genes are TRBV5-5 and TRBJ1-1; TRBD1 aligns across 7 bases. Trimming removed 0 bases from V and 10 bases from J; junction bases left unmatched: 15. The CDR3 spans 16 residues. Germline assignment: CDR1 SGHKS and CDR2 YYEKEE (reference sequence).

The chain combines TRBV30 with TRBJ1-1, with TRBD1 matching over 9 bases. Per the germline V gene, CDR1 is GTSNPN and CDR2 is SVGIG (reference sequence). Trimming cost V 3 bases and J 0 bases; bases outside gene matches: 11. This CDR3 is 17 amino acids long. Here the CDR3 reads CAWRENRGPFMNTEAFF. DNA for the CDR3: TGTGCCTGGAGAGAAAACAGGGGGCCATTCATGAACACTGAAGCTTTCTTT.